The 27 T cell receptor beta chains below all came from one sample that was sequenced in a study of cytomegalovirus exposure and HLA in healthy donors. The study ran its PCR with 60 Vbeta and 13 Jbeta primers. Sequenced by immunoSEQ multiplex PCR; TCRdb stores in-frame clones only, minus some. The data contain around 140,000 clones, approximately 80% of them singletons. The sequenced sample consisted of PBMCs. These receptor sequences come from a middle-aged woman in good health and CMV-seropositive.

The rearrangement joins TRBV7-9 to TRBJ2-1, with unresolved D. V lost 2 bases, J lost 1 base, and 12 bases lay in between. The CDR3 is 16 amino acids. CDR1 and CDR2 from the germline V gene are SEHNR and FQNEAQ (reference sequence). The CDR3 region has the DNA TGTGCCAGCAGCTTAACGGGTGGCGTATCCTACAATGAGCAGTTCTTC. Amino acid sequence: CASSLTGGVSYNEQFF.

The rearrangement joins TRBV7-2 to TRBJ1-6; 7 positions match TRBD1. Trimming cost V 5 bases and J 9 bases; bases outside gene matches: 10. The germline gives CDR1 SGHTA, CDR2 FQGNSA. This CDR3 has 15 residues. CDR3 sequence: CASSTRQGPSSPLHF. CDR3 nucleotides: TGTGCCAGCAGCACAAGACAGGGACCCAGTTCACCCCTCCACTTT.

This chain uses TRBV4-1 with TRBJ2-1; tentatively, D is TRBD1 (6 bases). This CDR3 region has 17 residues. The V gene lost 4 bases and the J gene lost 6 bases, with 22 bases spanning the gap. Germline V gene sequence: CDR1 MGHRA, CDR2 YSYEKL. The CDR3 coding sequence is TGCGCCAGCAGCCTACGAACGCTCAATGAACAGGGCAATGAGCAGTTCTTC. Amino acids: CASSLRTLNEQGNEQFF.

The CDR3 DNA is TGTGCCAGCTCACGGGATAGCGGGGCAGGGATTGAGCAGTTCTTC. This gives the protein CASSRDSGAGIEQFF. The chain uses TRBV18 and TRBJ2-1; 8 bases align to TRBD2. Germline V gene data show CDR1 as KGHSH and CDR2 as LQKENI. The J segment lost 9 bases and the V segment lost 4 bases, leaving 11 bases of the junction unmatched. The CDR3 is 15 amino acids.

The chain joins TRBV2 to TRBJ1-2; TRBD1 might be the D (6 bases). The CDR3 loop spans 13 amino acids. V lost 6 bases to trimming and J lost 7 bases, with 15 bases between them. Germline V gene data show CDR1 as SNHLY and CDR2 as FYNNEI. The CDR3 DNA reads TGTGCCAGCAGGGATGACAGGTTTTCTGGCTACACCTTC. It specifies CASRDDRFSGYTF.

In the case of this clone: This sample also contains other DNA sequences that code for the same CDR3. The chain employs TRBV7-8 and TRBJ1-2; a weak D match, TRBD1 (5 bases). V shed 6 bases and J shed 8 bases, with 16 bases lying between them. CDR3 length equals 13 residues. Germline values: CDR1 SGHVS, CDR2 FQNEAQ. The CDR3 protein is CASSLRGLWGYTF. Written as DNA, the CDR3 is TGTGCCAGCAGTTTAAGGGGTTTGTGGGGCTACACCTTC. Full variable domain (missing parts from reference TRBV7-8 and TRBJ1-2): GAGVSQSPRYKVAKRGQDVALRCDPISGHVSLFWYQQALGQGPEFLTYFQNEAQLDKSGLPSDRFFAERPEGSVSTLKIQRTQQEDSAVYLCASSLRGLWGYTFGSGTRLTVV.

V and J are TRBV5-1 and TRBJ2-1, with 7 bases aligning to TRBD1. V lost 0 bases, J lost 4 bases, and 4 bases stayed unmatched. The CDR3 totals 15 residues. Germline V gene lookup returns CDR1 SGHRS and CDR2 YFSETQ. CDR3 in DNA: TGCGCCAGCAGCTTGGATGGGACAGCTTACAATGAGCAGTTCTTC. Its translation is CASSLDGTAYNEQFF. The full variable domain, in which reference TRBV5-1 and TRBJ2-1 provide the parts outside the CDR3, is KAGVTQTPRYLIKTRGQQVTLSCSPISGHRSVSWYQQTPGQGLQFLFEYFSETQRNKGNFPGRFSGRQFSNSRSEMNVSTLELGDSALYLCASSLDGTAYNEQFFGPGTRLTVL.

Note on this clone: The CDR3 does not end in the conserved phenylalanine or tryptophan, so this is likely a read error. V and J are TRBV4-1 and TRBJ2-7; 11 bases line up with TRBD1. The CDR3 is 15 residues long. The junction had 4 bases not matched to a gene; V was cut back by 0 bases and J by 6 bases. Germline assignment: CDR1 MGHRA and CDR2 YSYEKL. The chain's CDR3 is CASSQDRGTGGEQYL. CDR3 DNA: TGCGCCAGCAGCCAAGATCGGGGGACAGGGGGCGAGCAGTACCTC.

The CDR3 region is CASTGAGYGYTF. CDR3 in DNA: TGTGCCAGTACAGGGGCGGGCTATGGCTACACCTTC. V and J are TRBV19 and TRBJ1-2; possibly TRBD1 for D (6 bases). The germline V gene encodes CDR1 LNHDA and CDR2 SQIVND (reference sequence). The CDR3 covers 12 residues. Trimming left V 7 bases short and J 4 bases short, with 10 bases between.

V gene TRBV7-9 combines with J gene TRBJ1-2; maybe TRBD1 (6 bases). The CDR3 is made up of 14 amino acids. V shed 2 bases and J shed 7 bases, with 14 bases lying between them. Germline V gene data show CDR1 as SEHNR and CDR2 as FQNEAQ (reference sequence). CDR3 DNA sequence: TGTGCCAGCAGCTTAACGAACAGGGCTCTTGGCTACACCTTC. This sequence encodes CASSLTNRALGYTF.

This sequence joins TRBV11-3 and TRBJ2-1, with 10 bases matching TRBD2. This CDR3 region has 15 residues. The ends lost 4 bases at V and 2 bases at J; junction bases unmatched: 2. Per the germline V gene, CDR1 is SGHNT and CDR2 is YENEEA. The chain's CDR3 is CASSWSGRAYNEQFF. The CDR3 bases are TGTGCCAGCAGCTGGAGCGGGAGGGCCTACAATGAGCAGTTCTTC. Variable domain in full (rest from reference TRBV11-3 and TRBJ2-1): EAGVVQSPRYKIIEKKQPVAFWCNPISGHNTLYWYLQNLGQGPELLIRYENEEAVDDSQLPKDRFSAERLKGVDSTLKIQPAELGDSAVYLCASSWSGRAYNEQFFGPGTRLTVL.

The chain carries TRBV29-1 and TRBJ2-1; 7 nucleotides align to TRBD2. The CDR3 contains 15 residues. Germline CDR1 is SQVTM and CDR2 is ANQGSEA. The ends lost 4 bases at V and 0 bases at J; junction bases unmatched: 6. The CDR3 spells CSVVKGLISYNEQFF. The DNA of the CDR3 is TGCAGCGTTGTCAAGGGACTAATCTCCTACAATGAGCAGTTCTTC.

A single count supports this clone. V usage is TRBV18 and J usage is TRBJ2-1, with TRBD1 identical over 10 bases. Germline V gene lookup returns CDR1 KGHSH and CDR2 LQKENI. This CDR3 region has 14 residues. The J segment lost 6 bases and the V segment lost 5 bases, leaving 4 bases of the junction unmatched. The CDR3 sequence is CASSGGQGINEQFF. The CDR3 coding sequence is TGTGCCAGCTCAGGGGGACAGGGGATCAATGAGCAGTTCTTC.

This chain joins TRBV9 and TRBJ2-5, with 7 bases matching TRBD1. This CDR3 has 17 amino acids. The junction had 13 bases not matched to a gene; V was cut back by 0 bases and J by 5 bases. The V gene's germline CDR1 is SGDLS and CDR2 YYNGEE. The CDR3 DNA follows: TGTGCCAGCAGCGTAGGGGTCTCAAGGGGGCGAGGGGAGACCCAGTACTTC. Residues: CASSVGVSRGRGETQYF.

This clone was counted between two and nine times. The chain has TRBV6-1 and TRBJ2-6; the D gene is possibly TRBD1 (5 bases). Looked up from germline, CDR1 is MNHNS and CDR2 is SASEGT. CDR3 length equals 15 residues. V was pared by 8 bases and J by 0 bases, with 11 bases between. The DNA for the CDR3 is TGTGCCAGCGTGACAGCTAGCTCTGGGGCCAACGTCCTGACTTTC. Translation: CASVTASSGANVLTF.

The chain uses TRBV7-9 and TRBJ1-2; the D gene is possibly TRBD1 (6 bases). Between the trimmed V and J ends, which lost 2 bases and 9 bases, there was a span of 16 bases. This CDR3 is 14 amino acids long. CDR1 is SEHNR and CDR2 is FQNEAQ in the germline V gene (reference sequence). The CDR3 reads CASSLLTGISSYTF. CDR3 nucleotide sequence: TGTGCCAGCAGCTTACTTACAGGGATATCGAGCTACACCTTC.

This sequence joins TRBV27 and TRBJ2-5; 11 nucleotides align to TRBD2. Germline CDR1 is MNHEY and CDR2 is SMNVEV (reference sequence). The trim removed 9 bases at V and 1 base at J, leaving 1 base unmatched. The CDR3 length is 13 residues. The CDR3, as DNA: TGTGCCAGTAGCGGGAGGGCCCAAGAGACCCAGTACTTC. This sequence encodes CASSGRAQETQYF.

The rearrangement joins TRBV11-3 to TRBJ1-2; D remains ambiguous. The V and J ends lost 1 base and 4 bases respectively, with 7 bases between them. This CDR3 is built from 13 residues. From germline, CDR1 is SGHNT and CDR2 YENEEA. CDR3 sequence: CASSLVAGYGYTF. The CDR3 region has the DNA TGTGCCAGCAGCTTAGTGGCAGGCTATGGCTACACCTTC.

This sequence joins TRBV7-3 and TRBJ2-3, with D tentatively TRBD1 (5 bases). The V end was cut by 3 bases, the J end by 1 base, with 17 bases between. This CDR3 region has 17 residues. Germline V CDR1 and CDR2: SGHTA, FQGTGA. This CDR3 is CASSFRPTGAGTDTQYF. The CDR3 DNA sequence: TGTGCCAGCAGCTTCCGACCGACTGGGGCGGGCACAGATACGCAGTATTTT.

As for this clone: At one of its ends the junction is not consistent with the germline gene, which may arise from a read error. Other DNA sequences in this sample translate to the same CDR3. V gene TRBV19 combines with J gene TRBJ2-5; possibly TRBD2 for D (6 bases). Germline V gene sequence: CDR1 LNHDA, CDR2 SQIVND (reference sequence). The CDR3 is 14 residues long. DNA of the CDR3: TGCGCCAGTAGTATAGGAGGGCCGCAAGAGACCCAGTACTTC. The encoded protein is CASSIGGPQETQYF.

A single count supports this clone. J is TRBJ1-5 and V is TRBV27; possibly TRBD1 for D (5 bases). Germline CDR1 reads MNHEY; CDR2 reads SMNVEV (reference sequence). There are 15 residues in the CDR3. V was trimmed by 6 bases and J by 3 bases, leaving 15 bases between them. The CDR3 DNA is TGTGCCAGCAGCTCCAACCAGGGACTCAATCAGCCCCAGCATTTT. It codes for CASSSNQGLNQPQHF.

This clone was seen just once. The chain recombines TRBV28 with TRBJ2-5; 8 bases agree with TRBD2. J lost 2 bases, V lost 7 bases, and 6 bases had no gene match. CDR1 is MDHEN, CDR2 SYDVKM, per germline. The CDR3 is made up of 14 amino acids. The CDR3 DNA reads TGTGCCAGCAAAGCTAGCGGGCCGCAAGAGACCCAGTACTTC. Protein sequence: CASKASGPQETQYF.

The chain links TRBV5-1 to TRBJ2-4; TRBD1 aligns across 8 bases. CDR3 length equals 14 residues. The V and J ends lost 4 bases and 6 bases, in that order; junction bases with no gene match: 6. Germline CDR1 is SGHRS and CDR2 is YFSETQ. This CDR3 reads CASSMTGVLNIQYF. The CDR3 region has the DNA TGCGCCAGCAGCATGACAGGGGTCCTAAACATTCAGTACTTC.

The V gene is TRBV7-6, the J gene TRBJ2-1; possible D gene TRBD1, 6 bases. The CDR3 is 13 amino acids. Between the trimmed V and J ends, which lost 3 bases and 4 bases, there was a span of 7 bases. The germline V gene has CDR1 SGHVS and CDR2 FNYEAQ. The CDR3 DNA reads as TGTGCCAGCAGCTTTGGACAGTACAATGAGCAGTTCTTC. It specifies CASSFGQYNEQFF.

This chain's CDR3 is CASSLEQGYEQYF. CDR3 bases: TGTGCCAGCAGCTTAGAACAGGGCTACGAGCAGTACTTC. V and J are TRBV11-3 and TRBJ2-7, with D tentatively TRBD1 (6 bases). This CDR3 contains 13 residues. From germline, CDR1 is SGHNT and CDR2 YENEEA. V was cut by 0 bases and J by 3 bases, with 6 bases left in between.

This clone was counted at least ten times. Compared with germline, one end of the junction differs, possibly owing to a read error. The rearrangement links TRBV4-1 to TRBJ2-1; 7 bases are a match to TRBD2. Germline V gene sequence: CDR1 MGHRA, CDR2 YSYEKL. This CDR3 contains 14 residues. CDR3 in amino acids: CASSQGEGYDEQFF. The DNA of the CDR3 is TGCGCCAGCAGCCAAGGGGAGGGCTACGATGAGCAGTTCTTC.

The V gene is TRBV30, the J gene TRBJ2-3; a possible D gene is TRBD2 (5 bases). There are 13 residues in the CDR3. V shed 0 bases and J shed 6 bases, with 10 bases lying between them. Germline CDR1 reads GTSNPN; CDR2 reads SVGIG (reference sequence). The DNA of the CDR3 is TGTGCCTGGAGTGTAAGCCAGCGGGATACGCAGTATTTT. Its protein product is CAWSVSQRDTQYF.